What follows are 6 T cell receptor beta chains derived from one specimen sequenced in a study of cytomegalovirus exposure and HLA in healthy donors. The protocol was immunoSEQ multiplex PCR, while the TCRdb copy is restricted to in-frame clones and leaves out a portion. The data hold roughly 60,000 clones, with over 75% observed a single time. Sequences were obtained from PBMCs. These receptors were collected from a woman in her twenties or thirties in good health and CMV-seronegative.

This chain joins TRBV30 and TRBJ2-1; a weak D match, TRBD2 (6 bases). V was shortened by 0 bases and J by 8 bases, with 17 bases between the two germline ends. The CDR3 sequence is 15 residues long. Germline loops: CDR1 GTSNPN, CDR2 SVGIG (reference sequence). The DNA for the CDR3 is TGTGCCTGGAGTGTACTCGGGAGTTTAGAGGATGAGCAGTTCTTC. Protein product: CAWSVLGSLEDEQFF.

This clone was recorded once. CDR3 sequence: CASSPGTSGPPLDTGELFF. CDR3 coding DNA: TGTGCCAGCTCACCCGGGACTAGCGGTCCCCCCTTGGACACCGGGGAGCTGTTTTTT. V gene TRBV18 combines with J gene TRBJ2-2; TRBD2 matches 11 bases. The V segment lost 3 bases and the J segment 3 bases; nucleotides outside the gene matches: 12. Per the germline V gene, CDR1 is KGHSH and CDR2 is LQKENI. The CDR3 totals 19 residues.

The chain uses TRBV5-1 and TRBJ2-1, with 16 positions matching TRBD2. Per the germline V gene, CDR1 is SGHRS and CDR2 is YFSETQ. V trimming: 4 bases; J trimming: 10 bases; junction bases outside the gene matches: 5. The CDR3 length is 15 residues. CDR3 amino acids: CASSAGLAGGNEQFF. CDR3 sequence (DNA): TGCGCCAGCAGCGCGGGACTAGCGGGAGGGAACGAGCAGTTCTTC.

The chain is built from TRBV10-3 and TRBJ2-7, with 7 bases that match TRBD1. The germline CDR1 and CDR2 sequences are ENHRY and SYGVKD. Trimming took 8 bases from V and 1 from J; bases not matched to a gene: 14. This CDR3 comprises 16 residues. The CDR3 DNA reads as TGTGCCATCCGACCCCAGGACAGGTTTGGTTCCTACGAGCAGTACTTC. This sequence encodes CAIRPQDRFGSYEQYF.

V is TRBV2 and J is TRBJ2-1, with 7 nucleotides matching TRBD2. CDR3 length: 15 amino acids. Germline V CDR1 and CDR2: SNHLY, FYNNEI. V dropped 11 bases and J dropped 0; count of bases not matched to a gene: 10. The CDR3 nucleotides read TGTGCCGGACAAGGGAGGGACTCCTCCTACAATGAGCAGTTCTTC. Residues: CAGQGRDSSYNEQFF. The full variable domain, rest sourced from reference TRBV2 and TRBJ2-1, is EPEVTQTPSHQVTQMGQEVILRCVPISNHLYFYWYRQILGQKVEFLVSFYNNEISEKSEIFDDQFSVERPDGSNFTLKIRSTKLEDSAMYFCAGQGRDSSYNEQFFGPGTRLTVL.

This chain joins TRBV6-5 and TRBJ2-7; the match to TRBD2 covers 7 bases. This CDR3 region has 13 residues. V trimming: 4 bases; J trimming: 3 bases; junction bases outside the gene matches: 3. Germline V gene lookup returns CDR1 MNHEY and CDR2 SVGAGI. In DNA form, the CDR3 reads TGTGCCAGCAGTTTGGAGCGGGGCTACGAGCAGTACTTC. Translating gives CASSLERGYEQYF.